This T cell receptor (beta chain) was identified during a study of a mutant IDH1 vaccine in newly diagnosed glioma. The CDR3 contains 14 residues. Between the trimmed V and J ends, which lost 7 bases and 0 bases, there was a span of 12 bases. Germline V gene data show CDR1 as MDHEN and CDR2 as SYDVKM. This clone was seen once. What it binds is not known. TCRdb's table, derived via immunoSEQ multiplex PCR, lists solely in-frame clones and lacks some. The table shows approximately 43,000 clones, with around 76% occurring only once. Noted time point: week 23, last vaccination. What each vaccine dose contained was 300 ug of mutant IDH1 20-mer peptide, accompanied by topical imiquimod.

This TCR derives from a woman in her thirties or forties with glioma. Some clones in this sample may be carry-over from other donors' samples. Material: PBMCs, obtained from a glioma patient whose treatment included an IDH1 peptide vaccine. The chain has TRBV28 and TRBJ1-2; the D is unclear. This CDR3 reads CASIRGGTNYGYTF. CDR3 coding DNA: TGTGCCAGCATACGGGGAGGGACTAACTATGGCTACACCTTC.